Below, 19 T cell receptor beta chains from the same sample are listed, as sequenced in a study of blood T cell repertoires in COVID-19 (dated by TCRdb to 2018 to 2020). Receptors were amplified or captured by the immunoSEQ multiplex PCR assay. This immuneACCESS table, as held by TCRdb, lists in-frame sequences with V and J called but not all clones. Of the missing ones, under half trace to an unresolved V gene in checked studies; the others have no known cause. This sample has 150,000 to 200,000 clones in its table, and roughly 75% of those were observed once. 6.5% of the sample is taken by the ten largest. Sequenced input: peripheral blood. Receptors originate from a man between 65 and 85 years old with active or convalescent COVID-19.

This chain links TRBV7-2 with TRBJ2-7; possible D gene TRBD1, 5 bases. Germline CDR1 SGHTA, CDR2 FQGNSA. V dropped 5 bases and J dropped 4 bases, with 18 bases sitting between them. The CDR3 is 15 residues long. For the CDR3, the DNA is TGTGCCAGCAGCCCCGCTGGCGACAGAATATACGAGCAGTACTTC. This encodes CASSPAGDRIYEQYF. Supplemented by reference TRBV7-2 and TRBJ2-7, the full variable domain reads GAGVSQSPSNKVTEKGKDVELRCDPISGHTALYWYRQSLGQGLEFLIYFQGNSAPDKSGLPSDRFSAERTGGSVSTLTIQRTQQEDSAVYLCASSPAGDRIYEQYFGPGTRLTVT.

The chain has TRBV5-1 and TRBJ1-2; 8 bases are a match to TRBD1. V lost 2 bases to trimming and J lost 2 bases; unmatched junction nucleotides: 2. This CDR3 has 14 residues. Germline assignment: CDR1 SGHRS and CDR2 YFSETQ. CDR3 amino acids: CASSLNRGNYGYTF. CDR3 DNA: TGCGCCAGCAGCTTAAACAGGGGGAACTATGGCTACACCTTC. The whole variable domain, remainder taken from reference TRBV5-1 and TRBJ1-2, is KAGVTQTPRYLIKTRGQQVTLSCSPISGHRSVSWYQQTPGQGLQFLFEYFSETQRNKGNFPGRFSGRQFSNSRSEMNVSTLELGDSALYLCASSLNRGNYGYTFGSGTRLTVV.

The chain joins TRBV9 to TRBJ1-2; TRBD1 agrees at 8 bases. V lost 6 bases and J lost 4; bases outside the gene matches: 8. The CDR3 covers 14 residues. CDR1 is SGDLS and CDR2 is YYNGEE in the germline V gene. In nucleotides, the CDR3 is TGTGCCAGCACGGAGACAGGGGATATCTATGGCTACACCTTC. Amino acids: CASTETGDIYGYTF.

The V and J genes are TRBV10-1 and TRBJ2-7, with TRBD1 matching 8 bases. V lost 3 bases to trimming and J lost 3 bases; unmatched junction nucleotides: 1. CDR3 size: 13 residues. CDR1 and CDR2 (germline): WNHNN, SYGVQD (reference sequence). The chain's CDR3 is CASSDTGGYEQYF. The CDR3 DNA reads TGCGCCAGCAGTGACACAGGGGGCTACGAGCAGTACTTC.

This chain uses TRBV6-5 with TRBJ1-4, with a weak D call TRBD1 (6 bases). CDR3 length: 15 residues. Germline V gene sequence: CDR1 MNHEY, CDR2 SVGAGI. Trimming cost V 2 bases and J 5 bases, with 12 bases left between them. The CDR3 reads CASSYQGPGNEKLFF. CDR3 in DNA: TGTGCCAGCAGTTACCAGGGGCCGGGGAATGAAAAACTGTTTTTT.

The chain couples TRBV5-5 to TRBJ1-5; 7 bases agree with TRBD1. The CDR3 runs 15 residues. The germline gives CDR1 SGHKS, CDR2 YYEKEE (reference sequence). Trimming took 0 bases from V and 7 from J; bases not matched to a gene: 7. Here the CDR3 reads CASSLETGSWQPQHF. DNA for the CDR3: TGTGCCAGCAGCTTGGAGACAGGGTCTTGGCAGCCCCAGCATTTT.

The CDR3: CASSMSVLGNQPQHF. The CDR3 nucleotides are TGTGCCAGTAGTATGTCAGTTTTGGGCAATCAGCCCCAGCATTTT. The chain combines TRBV19 with TRBJ1-5; D call uncertain. The CDR3 loop spans 15 amino acids. The ends were cut back, 3 bases at V and 2 bases at J, with 11 bases in the middle. CDR1 is LNHDA and CDR2 is SQIVND in the germline V gene (reference sequence). The whole variable domain, remainder taken from reference TRBV19 and TRBJ1-5, is DGGITQSPKYLFRKEGQNVTLSCEQNLNHDAMYWYRQDPGQGLRLIYYSQIVNDFQKGDIAEGYSVSREKKESFPLTVTSAQKNPTAFYLCASSMSVLGNQPQHFGDGTRLSIL.

About this clone itself: Germline is not matched at one junction end, which may reflect a read error. The genes are TRBV7-9 and TRBJ1-1; unclear D gene. CDR1 and CDR2 from the germline V gene are SEHNR and FQNEAQ (reference sequence). The CDR3 is 8 amino acids. The CDR3 DNA reads TGTGCCAGCAGCCGACATCAGTTT. Residues: CASSRHQF.

The J gene is TRBJ1-1, the V gene TRBV10-2, with D possibly matching TRBD1 (5 bases). Trimming took 3 bases from V and 6 from J, leaving 8 bases between them. CDR1 is WSHSY and CDR2 is SAAADI in the germline V gene. The CDR3 is 12 residues long. In DNA, the CDR3 is TGCGCCAGCAGTGAAAGGGGCGCTGAAGCTTTCTTT. It translates to CASSERGAEAFF.

The CDR3 DNA reads as TGTGCCAGCAGCGCGGACAGGGTGTCCTACAATGAGCAGTTCTTC. This sequence encodes CASSADRVSYNEQFF. V and J are TRBV7-2 and TRBJ2-1; 8 bases agree with TRBD1. Germline V gene lookup returns CDR1 SGHTA and CDR2 FQGNSA. CDR3 length: 15 residues. The V segment lost 5 bases and the J segment 1 base; nucleotides outside the gene matches: 4.

This clone occurred many times. This chain joins TRBV19 and TRBJ1-2, with 8 bases that match TRBD1. Trimming removed 5 bases from V and 6 bases from J; junction bases left unmatched: 5. Germline-derived CDR1 and CDR2 are LNHDA and SQIVND (reference sequence). The CDR3 spans 13 residues. Here the CDR3 reads CASSSDRGHGYTF. CDR3 nucleotide sequence: TGTGCCAGTAGTTCAGACAGGGGCCATGGCTACACCTTC.

Regarding this clone: Other DNA sequences from this sample encode an identical CDR3 as well. The chain is built from TRBV11-2 and TRBJ1-1; no firm D call. Deletions cut 3 bases from V and 1 base from J, with 6 bases between. The CDR3 is 13 amino acids. In germline, CDR1 is SGHAT, CDR2 FQNNGV. CDR3: CASSFNRNTEAFF. The CDR3 coding sequence is TGTGCCAGCAGCTTCAATAGGAACACTGAAGCTTTCTTT.

The chain carries TRBV2 and TRBJ2-1, with D perhaps TRBD1 (5 bases). CDR1 and CDR2 from the germline V gene are SNHLY and FYNNEI. There are 11 residues in the CDR3. V was trimmed by 6 bases and J by 5 bases, leaving 5 bases between them. CDR3 in DNA: TGTGCCAGCAGCAGGGACAATGAGCAGTTCTTC. It specifies CASSRDNEQFF.

The rearrangement uses TRBV18 and TRBJ1-1; perhaps TRBD1 as D (6 bases). With 3 bases removed from V and 2 bases from J, the gap between germline ends came to 13 bases. Germline assignment: CDR1 KGHSH and CDR2 LQKENI. The CDR3 totals 15 residues. CDR3 DNA: TGTGCCAGCTCACCGGGTAGGGGGGGAAACACTGAAGCTTTCTTT. It specifies CASSPGRGGNTEAFF.

V gene TRBV7-9 combines with J gene TRBJ2-1, with TRBD1 as a possible D gene (6 bases). Trimming shortened V by 8 bases and J by 9 bases, and 20 bases separated the two germline ends. Germline V lookup: CDR1 SEHNR, CDR2 FQNEAQ (reference sequence). The CDR3 has 14 amino acids. CDR3 residues: CASPLSAGASEQFF. The CDR3 DNA is TGTGCCAGCCCCTTATCAGCAGGGGCTAGTGAGCAGTTCTTC.

The chain links TRBV6-5 to TRBJ2-1; 12 bases align to TRBD1. CDR3 size: 14 residues. V gave up 5 bases and J gave up 7 bases; unmatched junction bases: 3. CDR1 MNHEY and CDR2 SVGAGI come from the germline V gene. CDR3 loop: CASSRDRGRNEQFF. The DNA for the CDR3 is TGTGCCAGCAGTAGGGACAGGGGGCGTAATGAGCAGTTCTTC.

This clone was seen just once. V and J are TRBV30 and TRBJ2-7; 7 positions match TRBD1. The CDR3 consists of 14 residues. With V trimmed by 0 bases and J by 6 bases, 8 bases remained unmatched. Germline V gene data show CDR1 as GTSNPN and CDR2 as SVGIG (reference sequence). As DNA, the CDR3 is TGTGCCTGGAGTGTACAAGGGGCAGGGGGCGAGCAGTACTTC. Protein: CAWSVQGAGGEQYF.

CDR3 DNA sequence: TGTGCCAGCAGTCGTGGGGAGACGGGCACTAATGAAAAACTGTTTTTT. Its translation is CASSRGETGTNEKLFF. V and J are TRBV2 and TRBJ1-4, with D unclear. Germline-derived CDR1 and CDR2 are SNHLY and FYNNEI. The CDR3 runs to 16 residues. The ends were cut back, 5 bases at V and 2 bases at J, with 15 bases in the middle.

J is TRBJ1-1 and V is TRBV7-2; D ambiguous. Per germline, CDR1 SGHTA and CDR2 FQGNSA. The CDR3 is made up of 13 amino acids. The V gene lost 3 bases and the J gene lost 2 bases, with 7 bases spanning the gap. The CDR3 nucleotides are TGTGCCAGCAGCTTTGGAGGTAACACTGAAGCTTTCTTT. Translation: CASSFGGNTEAFF. The whole variable domain, remainder taken from reference TRBV7-2 and TRBJ1-1, is GAGVSQSPSNKVTEKGKDVELRCDPISGHTALYWYRQSLGQGLEFLIYFQGNSAPDKSGLPSDRFSAERTGGSVSTLTIQRTQQEDSAVYLCASSFGGNTEAFFGQGTRLTVV.